Below, 24 T cell receptor beta chains from the same sample are listed, as sequenced in a study of neurological immune-mediated disorders. TCRdb redid the calling of the 5' RACE reads with MiXCR, one entry per CDR3 protein. The table records under 45,000 distinct CDR3 sequences, roughly 21% of them present only once. Time point here: technical triplicate 3. Specimen: PBMCs. The receptor set was obtained from a man aged 60 to 69 with HTLV-1-associated myelopathy (HAM/TSP).

This clonotype was detected many times. The chain has TRBV5-1 and TRBJ1-5; D gene ambiguous. This CDR3 comprises 14 residues. V was clipped by 4 bases and J by 4 bases, with 12 bases between them. Germline CDR1 is SGHRS and CDR2 is YFSETQ. Written as DNA, the CDR3 is TGCGCCAGCAGCCCACGTGGAGGGAATCAGCCCCAGCATTTT. Translation gives CASSPRGGNQPQHF. Variable domain in full (rest from reference TRBV5-1 and TRBJ1-5): KAGVTQTPRYLIKTRGQQVTLSCSPISGHRSVSWYQQTPGQGLQFLFEYFSETQRNKGNFPGRFSGRQFSNSRSEMNVSTLELGDSALYLCASSPRGGNQPQHFGDGTRLSIL.

At least ten counts were recorded for this clonotype. A single base separates this from a much larger clone, so it may be a read error. This chain joins TRBV18 and TRBJ1-1, with D possibly matching TRBD1 (5 bases). Germline V gene lookup returns CDR1 KGHSH and CDR2 LQKENI. This CDR3 region has 11 residues. The chain's CDR3 is CASSPSRDVYF. The CDR3 bases are TGTGCCAGCTCACCATCCCGGGACGTATACTTT.

Ten or more counts support this clonotype. The chain is built from TRBV10-3 and TRBJ2-5; D could derive from TRBD1 or TRBD2 (5 bases each). The germline gives CDR1 ENHRY, CDR2 SYGVKD. V was trimmed by 3 bases and J by 4 bases, leaving 18 bases between them. There are 16 residues in the CDR3. The CDR3 is CAISESGTHVGETQYF. The CDR3 DNA sequence: TGTGCCATCAGTGAATCCGGGACGCATGTAGGAGAGACCCAGTACTTC.

This clonotype was detected ten times or more. This chain connects TRBV19 to TRBJ1-5, with D perhaps matching TRBD1 (5 bases). The CDR3 is 12 amino acids. Trimming stripped 10 bases from V and 7 bases from J, with 14 bases between. Germline V gene sequence: CDR1 LNHDA, CDR2 SQIVND (reference sequence). CDR3 DNA sequence: TGTGCCACCAATATGAGGGGCCAGCCCCAGCATTTT. This gives the protein CATNMRGQPQHF.

This clonotype showed up many times. The chain is built from TRBV20-1 and TRBJ2-1, with D possibly being TRBD2 (6 bases). Trimming cost V 6 bases and J 0 bases, with 15 bases left between them. Germline loops: CDR1 DFQATT, CDR2 SNEGSKA (reference sequence). The CDR3 has 15 amino acids. The CDR3 DNA reads as TGCAGTGCGGGTCGACTAGGCACCTCCTACAATGAGCAGTTCTTC. Translated, it gives CSAGRLGTSYNEQFF.

This clonotype was detected many times. This chain connects TRBV4-1 to TRBJ2-7, with a possible D match to TRBD2 (5 bases). The CDR3 runs 16 residues. The V gene's germline CDR1 is MGHRA and CDR2 YSYEKL. Trimming took 4 bases from V and 0 from J, leaving 16 bases between them. The CDR3 DNA reads as TGCGCCAGCAGCCTAGCGAACGGGCCCGGCTCCTACGAGCAGTACTTC. It yields the protein CASSLANGPGSYEQYF.

This clonotype is labeled as medium-sized (0.01 to 0.1%). The V gene is TRBV29-1, the J gene TRBJ2-5; 12 bases align to TRBD2. CDR1 is SQVTM, CDR2 ANQGSEA, per germline. Trimming cost V 3 bases and J 4 bases; bases outside gene matches: 9. The length of the CDR3 is 16 residues. The CDR3 DNA reads TGCAGCGTTGACCGACTAGCGGGAGTCACCGGAGAGACCCAGTACTTC. Its protein is CSVDRLAGVTGETQYF.

This clonotype was seen at least ten times. This chain links TRBV5-1 with TRBJ1-4; D is ambiguous. The CDR3 is made up of 14 amino acids. V dropped 2 bases and J dropped 0 bases, with 5 bases sitting between them. The germline V gene encodes CDR1 SGHRS and CDR2 YFSETQ. CDR3 nucleotides: TGCGCCAGCAGCTTCGAAGCAACTAATGAAAAACTGTTTTTT. This translates into CASSFEATNEKLFF.

This clonotype came up many times. The chain uses TRBV20-1 and TRBJ2-2; the match to TRBD1 covers 8 bases. The germline V gene has CDR1 DFQATT and CDR2 SNEGSKA (reference sequence). V shed 6 bases, J shed 0 bases, and the junction held 12 bases outside the gene matches. The CDR3 covers 17 residues. The CDR3 sequence: CSAYATGASANTGELFF. For the CDR3, the DNA is TGCAGTGCCTACGCGACAGGGGCGTCGGCGAACACCGGGGAGCTGTTTTTT.

This clonotype occurred many times. V and J are TRBV28 and TRBJ1-2; D not resolved. V shed 3 bases and J shed 4 bases, with 6 bases lying between them. This CDR3 region has 12 residues. Germline CDR1 reads MDHEN; CDR2 reads SYDVKM. The CDR3 here is CASSFGGYGYTF. CDR3 nucleotides: TGTGCCAGCAGTTTCGGTGGCTATGGCTACACCTTC.

There are many counts of this clonotype. The CDR3 here is CASRLGGEDTQYF. DNA of the CDR3: TGTGCCAGCAGGCTGGGAGGAGAAGATACGCAGTATTTT. The gene calls are TRBV28 and TRBJ2-3; TRBD2 might be the D (6 bases). The ends were cut back, 6 bases at V and 5 bases at J, with 12 bases in the middle. The germline V gene encodes CDR1 MDHEN and CDR2 SYDVKM. The CDR3 is 13 amino acids. Supplemented by reference TRBV28 and TRBJ2-3, the full variable domain reads DVKVTQSSRYLVKRTGEKVFLECVQDMDHENMFWYRQDPGLGLRLIYFSYDVKMKEKGDIPEGYSVSREKKERFSLILESASTNQTSMYLCASRLGGEDTQYFGPGTRLTVL.

This clonotype was detected many times. V usage is TRBV5-1 and J usage is TRBJ2-1; no firm D call. Trimming took 0 bases from V and 4 from J, leaving 8 bases between them. CDR3 length equals 14 residues. In germline, CDR1 is SGHRS, CDR2 YFSETQ. In DNA form, the CDR3 reads TGCGCCAGCAGCTTGGCGGACCAATACAATGAGCAGTTCTTC. Amino acids: CASSLADQYNEQFF.

This clonotype was observed many times. V usage is TRBV6-5 and J usage is TRBJ2-1; TRBD2 matches at 13 bases. CDR3 size: 14 residues. V lost 6 bases and J lost 9; bases outside the gene matches: 5. The germline V gene has CDR1 MNHEY and CDR2 SVGAGI. In DNA form, the CDR3 reads TGTGCCAGCAGGGGGGGACTAGCGGGAAGTGAGCAGTTCTTC. This translates into CASRGGLAGSEQFF.

In this sample, this clonotype turned up many times. V is TRBV15 and J is TRBJ2-1, with 8 bases identical to TRBD1. Unmatched junction bases numbered 12, after V lost 0 bases and J lost 8 bases. CDR1 is LNHNV and CDR2 is YYDKDF in the germline V gene (reference sequence). The CDR3 runs 17 residues. The CDR3 protein is CATSRDPGTGGFDEQFF. In DNA, the CDR3 is TGTGCCACCAGCAGAGATCCAGGAACAGGGGGGTTCGATGAGCAGTTCTTC.

This clonotype was observed at least ten times. The chain couples TRBV11-1 to TRBJ1-1; D unresolved. V dropped 4 bases and J dropped 4 bases, with 10 bases sitting between them. This CDR3 spans 13 amino acids. Germline V gives CDR1 SGHAT, CDR2 FQDESV (reference sequence). This chain's CDR3 is CASSSNIGTEAFF. In DNA form, the CDR3 reads TGTGCCAGCAGCTCGAATATTGGCACTGAAGCTTTCTTT.

This clonotype was found many times. The V gene is TRBV9, the J gene TRBJ2-1; tentatively, D is TRBD2 (5 bases). The V end lost 2 bases, the J end lost 5 bases, and 17 bases lay between the germline ends. The CDR3 runs to 16 residues. Germline CDR1 SGDLS, CDR2 YYNGEE. The CDR3 DNA sequence: TGTGCCAGCAGCGTTGCCCCCGGGGTCGAAGACAATGAGCAGTTCTTC. It translates to CASSVAPGVEDNEQFF.

The V call is TRBV20-1, the J call TRBJ2-1; D is tentatively TRBD1 or TRBD2 (5 bases each). CDR1 is DFQATT, CDR2 SNEGSKA, per germline (reference sequence). This CDR3 has 14 amino acids. V was cut by 1 base and J by 5 bases, with 12 bases left in between. The CDR3 spells CSARAMGVDNEQFF. The CDR3 nucleotides are TGCAGTGCTAGAGCGATGGGGGTGGACAATGAGCAGTTCTTC.

For this clonotype: Since a much larger clone is just one base distant, this may be a read error. The V call is TRBV12-3 or TRBV12-4, the J call TRBJ2-2; D call uncertain. The CDR3 has 14 residues. This CDR3 reads CVSSSWARAGELFF. CDR3 coding DNA: TGTGTCAGCAGCTCATGGGCAAGGGCCGGGGAGCTGTTTTTT.

By proportion, this clonotype is medium-sized. The chain carries TRBV7-8 and TRBJ2-3; 7 nucleotides line up with TRBD1. The germline gives CDR1 SGHVS, CDR2 FQNEAQ. Trimming cost V 7 bases and J 2 bases; bases outside gene matches: 6. The CDR3 runs 14 residues. The CDR3 protein is CASTRDSNTDTQYF. The CDR3 DNA sequence: TGTGCCAGCACCCGGGACAGCAACACAGATACGCAGTATTTT.

This clonotype was detected many times. The J gene is TRBJ1-1, the V gene TRBV12-3 or TRBV12-4; D unresolved. The CDR3 spans 15 residues. Between the trimmed V and J ends, which lost 7 bases and 0 bases, there was a span of 15 bases. CDR3 in amino acids: CASNVGGNMNTEAFF. CDR3 bases: TGTGCCAGCAACGTTGGCGGAAACATGAACACTGAAGCTTTCTTT.

This clonotype has ten or more counts. This sequence joins TRBV5-1 and TRBJ2-2, with 12 bases identical to TRBD2. The V gene's germline CDR1 is SGHRS and CDR2 YFSETQ. The CDR3 is 17 amino acids. Trimming took 4 bases from V and 7 from J; bases not matched to a gene: 11. The CDR3 is CASSVGLAGGPGGELFF. The CDR3 DNA reads as TGCGCCAGCAGCGTCGGGCTAGCGGGAGGGCCTGGCGGGGAGCTGTTTTTT.

The chain employs TRBV6-2 or TRBV6-3 and TRBJ2-5, with TRBD1 matching 7 bases. The CDR3 is made up of 13 amino acids. The germline V gene has CDR1 MNHEY and CDR2 SVGEGT. The trim removed 6 bases at V and 3 bases at J, leaving 4 bases unmatched. CDR3 protein: CASRPGQEETQYF. The CDR3, as DNA: TGTGCCAGCAGACCCGGACAGGAAGAGACCCAGTACTTC.

This clonotype was picked up many times. The chain is built from TRBV20-1 and TRBJ1-5; weak D call: TRBD1 (5 bases). The V gene's germline CDR1 is DFQATT and CDR2 SNEGSKA (reference sequence). V was clipped by 6 bases and J by 3 bases, with 18 bases between them. The CDR3 loop spans 15 amino acids. The CDR3 region is CSALAGTSSNQPQHF. CDR3 bases: TGCAGTGCGCTAGCCGGGACGTCCTCCAATCAGCCCCAGCATTTT.

As to this clonotype: This could be a read error, since a much larger clone is one nucleotide away. The rearrangement uses TRBV12-3 or TRBV12-4 and TRBJ2-2; no definite D call. V was trimmed by 6 bases and J by 10 bases, leaving 15 bases between them. The CDR3 has 13 residues. For the CDR3, the DNA is TGTGCCAGCAGACCCACAGAGGCCGTGGAGCTGTTTTTT. Translation: CASRPTEAVELFF.